These T cell receptor beta chains were read from a single sample in a study of blood T cell repertoires in COVID-19. The table came from immunoSEQ multiplex PCR; TCRdb's copy has only in-frame clones and leaves some out. This table has some 460,000 clones, around 90% appearing once. Source material: PBMCs or T cells enriched from blood (not recorded which). The receptors derive from a woman aged 18-35 years who had recovered from COVID-19. Each CDR3 is given with its conserved first and last residue. Each record gives: clone size, D gene, V gene, J gene, CDR3 protein, CDR3 DNA. A D gene is named only where the DNA matches it firmly. Only part of the rows carry a size: once, few, many, or a class if the clone is expanded.

.	.	TRBV3-1/TRBV3-2	TRBJ1-1	CASSRQNTEAFF	TGTGCCAGCAGTAGACAGAACACTGAAGCTTTCTTT
.	.	TRBV2	TRBJ2-7	CASSEWQGGEQYF	TGTGCCAGCAGTGAATGGCAGGGCGGCGAGCAGTACTTC
.	TRBD1	TRBV5-4	TRBJ2-7	CASSLQGASYEQYF	TGTGCCAGCAGCTTACAGGGGGCTTCCTACGAGCAGTACTTC
.	TRBD1	TRBV7-2	TRBJ1-1	CASSFRQGLNTEAFF	TGTGCCAGCAGCTTTAGACAGGGACTGAACACTGAAGCTTTCTTT
.	.	TRBV7-9	TRBJ2-1	CASSSGGNEQFF	TGTGCCAGCAGCTCTGGGGGGAATGAGCAGTTCTTC
once	TRBD1	TRBV19	TRBJ2-1	CASSMIQGAGNEQFF	TGTGCCAGTAGTATGATACAGGGGGCTGGGAATGAGCAGTTCTTC
.	TRBD1	TRBV29-1	TRBJ1-2	CSVGQGANGYTF	TGCAGCGTGGGACAGGGAGCGAATGGCTACACCTTC
.	TRBD2	TRBV6-5	TRBJ2-1	CASSSGGLSREQFF	TGTGCCAGCTCCTCGGGGGGTCTTTCACGGGAGCAGTTCTTC
.	.	TRBV11-3	TRBJ2-1	CASSLGVVGEQFF	TGTGCCAGCAGCTTAGGAGTGGTCGGTGAGCAGTTCTTC
.	.	TRBV2	TRBJ1-1	CASSEGGQIEAFF	TGTGCCAGCAGTGAAGGGGGGCAGATAGAAGCTTTCTTT
.	TRBD1	TRBV19	TRBJ1-1	CASRRTGPANTEAFF	TGTGCCAGTAGACGGACAGGGCCTGCGAACACTGAAGCTTTCTTT
.	.	TRBV10-3	TRBJ1-6	CAISEQGRDSPLHF	TGTGCCATCAGCGAACAGGGTAGAGATTCACCCCTCCACTTT
.	.	TRBV25-1	TRBJ2-3	CASSELAAGTDTQYF	TGTGCCAGCAGTGAATTAGCGGCAGGCACAGATACGCAGTATTTT
.	TRBD1	TRBV6-5	TRBJ1-5	CASSTGQGGNQPQHF	TGTGCCAGCAGTACGGGACAGGGGGGAAATCAGCCCCAGCATTTT
.	.	TRBV4-2	TRBJ2-2	CASSLQTMNTGELFF	TGTGCCAGCAGCCTCCAGACTATGAACACCGGGGAGCTGTTTTTT
.	.	TRBV7-9	TRBJ2-3	CASSLPPTKDTQYF	TGTGCCAGCAGCCTCCCGCCGACTAAAGATACGCAGTATTTT
.	.	TRBV30	TRBJ2-7	CAWESGDLTYEQYF	TGTGCCTGGGAGTCGGGGGACTTAACTTACGAGCAGTACTTC
.	.	TRBV28	TRBJ1-2	CASRDYEGGNYGYTF	TGTGCCAGCAGGGACTACGAGGGCGGAAACTATGGCTACACCTTC
.	TRBD2	TRBV28	TRBJ2-1	CASSSLGLAGMGNEQFF	TGTGCCAGCAGTTCTCTCGGACTAGCGGGGATGGGCAATGAGCAGTTCTTC
.	.	TRBV7-7	TRBJ2-5	CASSPGGPVHQETQYF	TGTGCTAGCAGCCCCGGGGGGCCGGTCCACCAAGAGACCCAGTACTTC
.	TRBD1	TRBV13	TRBJ2-7	CASSSRAGGNEQYF	TGTGCCAGCAGCTCCCGAGCAGGGGGTAACGAGCAGTACTTC
.	TRBD2	TRBV25-1	TRBJ2-5	CASSDGVVAGGQETQYF	TGTGCCAGCAGTGACGGAGTGGTAGCGGGGGGCCAAGAGACCCAGTACTTC
.	TRBD1	TRBV4-1	TRBJ1-5	CASSPIQQGRRQPQHF	TGCGCCAGCAGCCCCATCCAACAGGGGAGGCGTCAGCCCCAGCATTTT
.	.	TRBV19	TRBJ1-5	CASRTGHAKQPQHF	TGTGCCAGTAGGACGGGACATGCGAAACAGCCCCAGCATTTT
.	.	TRBV7-6	TRBJ1-1	CASSPALENTEAFF	TGTGCCAGCAGCCCCGCCCTAGAGAACACTGAAGCTTTCTTT
.	TRBD1	TRBV7-9	TRBJ1-2	CASETGQGNYGYTF	TGTGCCAGTGAGACGGGACAGGGCAACTATGGCTACACCTTC
.	.	TRBV3-1/TRBV3-2	TRBJ1-3	CASSHLQGNTIYF	TGTGCCAGCAGCCATCTTCAGGGAAACACCATATATTTT
.	TRBD1	TRBV5-1	TRBJ1-2	CASSSTGWGYTF	TGCGCCAGCAGCTCGACAGGGTGGGGCTACACCTTC
.	TRBD1	TRBV3-1/TRBV3-2	TRBJ1-6	CASSATSTGGGSPLHF	TGTGCCAGCAGCGCCACTTCGACAGGGGGAGGTTCACCCCTCCACTTT
.	.	TRBV30	TRBJ2-5	CAWGAAGTQYF	TGTGCCTGGGGGGCGGCGGGGACCCAGTACTTC
.	.	TRBV19	TRBJ1-1	CASQLVGGTEAFF	TGTGCCAGTCAGTTGGTGGGGGGCACTGAAGCTTTCTTT
few	TRBD1	TRBV24-1	TRBJ1-5	CATKRQGRRQPQHF	TGTGCCACCAAACGACAGGGGAGAAGACAGCCCCAGCATTTT
.	.	TRBV4-2	TRBJ1-6	CASSQDSGRGVNSPLHF	TGTGCCAGCAGCCAAGATTCGGGCAGGGGAGTCAATTCACCCCTCCACTTT
.	.	TRBV4-1	TRBJ1-3	CASSQGTLSSGNTIYF	TGCGCCAGCAGCCAAGGGACTCTCAGCTCTGGAAACACCATATATTTT
few	.	TRBV7-2	TRBJ1-5	CASSLLLAGSNQPQHF	TGTGCCAGCAGCCTGCTACTAGCCGGGTCTAATCAGCCCCAGCATTTT
.	.	TRBV6-1	TRBJ1-5	CASSENTGPQPQHF	TGTGCCAGCAGTGAAAATACCGGTCCTCAGCCCCAGCATTTT
.	.	TRBV4-1	TRBJ2-1	CASSPLGGEQFF	TGCGCCAGCAGCCCCCTAGGGGGTGAGCAGTTCTTC
once	.	TRBV28	TRBJ2-2	CASMVANTGELFF	TGTGCCAGCATGGTAGCGAACACCGGGGAGCTGTTTTTT
.	.	TRBV5-1	TRBJ2-7	CASSLAYPPLQRVDEQYF	TGCGCCAGCAGCTTGGCGTATCCCCCTCTCCAGCGTGTCGACGAGCAGTACTTC
.	.	TRBV2	TRBJ1-1	CASSSQIYTEAFF	TGTGCCAGCAGTTCTCAGATATACACTGAAGCTTTCTTT
.	.	TRBV28	TRBJ1-3	CASSSPLGEGNTIYF	TGTGCCAGCAGCAGCCCCCTAGGGGAAGGAAACACCATATATTTT
.	TRBD1	TRBV9	TRBJ1-6	CASSHRRGQNSPLHF	TGTGCCAGCAGCCATCGAAGGGGGCAGAATTCACCCCTCCACTTT
.	.	TRBV6-4	TRBJ2-1	CASSVGGSDEQFF	TGTGCCAGCAGTGTAGGAGGTAGCGATGAGCAGTTCTTC
.	TRBD1	TRBV19	TRBJ1-6	CASRTGGVYNSPLHF	TGTGCCAGTCGGACAGGGGGTGTGTATAATTCACCCCTCCACTTT
.	TRBD1	TRBV19	TRBJ2-7	CASSLQGAQYEQYF	TGTGCCAGTAGCCTACAGGGGGCGCAGTACGAGCAGTACTTC
.	.	TRBV27	TRBJ1-3	CASEAGHRSGNTIYF	TGTGCCAGCGAGGCAGGGCACCGCTCTGGAAACACCATATATTTT
.	.	TRBV7-2	TRBJ1-1	CASSLGLVGRRGQAFF	TGTGCCAGCAGCTTAGGGCTGGTCGGAAGGAGGGGTCAAGCTTTCTTT
few	TRBD1	TRBV5-6	TRBJ1-1	CASSLGLDRGRTEAFF	TGTGCCAGCAGCTTGGGACTCGACAGGGGGCGGACTGAAGCTTTCTTT
.	TRBD1	TRBV11-2	TRBJ2-1	CASSLDRRQGARDQQFF	TGTGCCAGCAGCTTAGATCGTCGACAGGGGGCAAGAGACCAACAGTTCTTC
.	.	TRBV3-1/TRBV3-2	TRBJ2-6	CASSPSLANVLTF	TGTGCCAGCAGCCCCTCGTTGGCCAACGTCCTGACTTTC
.	.	TRBV18	TRBJ1-2	CASSPPGGSYGYTF	TGTGCCAGCTCACCACCGGGGGGAAGCTATGGCTACACCTTC
.	.	TRBV7-9	TRBJ1-1	CASGRGGTEAFF	TGTGCCAGCGGTCGAGGGGGCACTGAAGCTTTCTTT
.	.	TRBV5-1	TRBJ2-5	CASSLAGPVEGTQYF	TGCGCCAGCAGCTTGGCCGGACCCGTTGAGGGGACCCAGTACTTC
.	TRBD2	TRBV3-1/TRBV3-2	TRBJ2-7	CASSQNPSGSYEQYF	TGTGCCAGCAGCCAAAATCCTAGCGGATCCTACGAGCAGTACTTC